This TCR beta chain was found in a study of a mutant IDH1 vaccine in newly diagnosed glioma. About the research overall: Patients were pretreated with radiotherapy, temozolomide, or both, mostly both. Study observations and caveats: Pseudoprogression apparently tracked independently of changes in top peripheral T cell clonotypes.

Turning to this clone: Antigen unknown.

Only in-frame clones appear in the TCRdb table, and some are missing; sequencing was by immunoSEQ multiplex PCR. The sample lists about 50,000 clones, 86% occurring once. The time point here: baseline, week 1 (first vaccination visit). Sample treatment: pre-vaccination baseline after standard-of-care therapy. This CDR3 region has 14 residues. CDR1 and CDR2 from the germline V gene are MNHNS and SASEGT. V gave up 4 bases and J gave up 2 bases, with 12 bases separating them. The sample in question was PBMCs, obtained from a glioma patient treated with radiotherapy, temozolomide or both. This clonotype was obtained from a man aged 40-49 years with glioma. V is TRBV6-1 and J is TRBJ2-7; D may be TRBD2 (6 bases). Here the CDR3 reads CASSAGVAAYEQYF. In DNA form, the CDR3 reads TGTGCCAGCAGTGCGGGGGTCGCTGCCTACGAGCAGTACTTC.